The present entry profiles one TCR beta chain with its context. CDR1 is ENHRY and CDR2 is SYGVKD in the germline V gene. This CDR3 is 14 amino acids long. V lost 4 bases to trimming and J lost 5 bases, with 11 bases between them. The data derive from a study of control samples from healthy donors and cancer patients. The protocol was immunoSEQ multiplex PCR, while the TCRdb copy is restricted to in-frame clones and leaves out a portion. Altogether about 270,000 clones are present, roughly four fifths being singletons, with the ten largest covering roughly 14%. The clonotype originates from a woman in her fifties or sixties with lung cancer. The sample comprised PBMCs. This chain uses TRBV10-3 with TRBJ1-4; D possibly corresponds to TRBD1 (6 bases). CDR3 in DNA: TGTGCCATCAGTGCTACGGGGGCAAATGAAAAACTGTTTTTT. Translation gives CAISATGANEKLFF.